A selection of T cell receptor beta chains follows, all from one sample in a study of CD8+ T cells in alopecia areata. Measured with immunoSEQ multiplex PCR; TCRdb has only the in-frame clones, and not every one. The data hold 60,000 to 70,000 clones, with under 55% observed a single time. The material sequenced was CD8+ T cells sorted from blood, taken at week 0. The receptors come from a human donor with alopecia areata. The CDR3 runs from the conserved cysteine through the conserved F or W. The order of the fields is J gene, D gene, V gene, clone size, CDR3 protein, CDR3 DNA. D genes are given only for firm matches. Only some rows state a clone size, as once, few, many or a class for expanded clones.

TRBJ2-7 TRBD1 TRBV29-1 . CSVGQGNYEQYF TGCAGCGTAGGACAGGGCAACTACGAGCAGTACTTC
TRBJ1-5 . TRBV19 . CASRLGNQPQHF TGTGCCAGCAGGCTAGGCAATCAGCCCCAGCATTTT
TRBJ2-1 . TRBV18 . CASSPLGSYNEQFF TGTGCCAGCTCACCACTGGGCTCCTACAATGAGCAGTTCTTC
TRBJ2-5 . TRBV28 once CASRFGETQYF TGTGCCAGCAGGTTCGGAGAGACCCAGTACTTC
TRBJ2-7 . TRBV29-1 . CSVSDTFGPYEQYF TGCAGCGTCTCTGACACCTTCGGGCCCTACGAGCAGTACTTC
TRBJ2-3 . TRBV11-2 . CASSSTSDTQYF TGTGCCAGCAGCTCAACTAGCGATACGCAGTATTTT
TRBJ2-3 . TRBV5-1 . CASSLGQRSTDTQYF TGCGCCAGCAGCTTGGGCCAGCGGAGCACAGATACGCAGTATTTT
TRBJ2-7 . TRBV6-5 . CASSPGFREQYF TGTGCCAGCAGCCCGGGGTTTCGGGAGCAGTACTTC
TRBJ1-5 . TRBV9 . CASGLGYNQPQHF TGTGCCAGCGGTTTGGGTTACAATCAGCCCCAGCATTTT
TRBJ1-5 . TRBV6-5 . CASINRGNQPQHF TGTGCCAGCATCAACCGGGGGAATCAGCCCCAGCATTTT
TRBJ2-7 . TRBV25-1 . CASSAQGGIYEQYF TGTGCCAGCAGTGCTCAGGGGGGGATTTACGAGCAGTACTTC
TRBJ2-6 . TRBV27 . CASSHGTSGANVLTF TGTGCCAGCAGTCACGGCACCTCTGGGGCCAACGTCCTGACTTTC
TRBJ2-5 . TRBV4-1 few CASSRGQYQETQYF TGCGCCAGCAGCCGCGGACAGTACCAAGAGACCCAGTACTTC
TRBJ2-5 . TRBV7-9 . CASSSPLEGETQYF TGTGCCAGCAGCTCCCCTCTTGAGGGAGAGACCCAGTACTTC
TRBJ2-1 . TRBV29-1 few CSVSYSSYNEQFF TGCAGCGTTTCTTACAGCTCCTACAATGAGCAGTTCTTC
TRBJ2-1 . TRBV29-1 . CSVGALYNEQFF TGCAGCGTTGGTGCCCTTTACAATGAGCAGTTCTTC
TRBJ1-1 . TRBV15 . CATSRGRATEAFF TGTGCCACCAGCAGAGGAAGGGCCACTGAAGCTTTCTTT
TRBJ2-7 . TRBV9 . CASSDSHAYEQYF TGTGCCAGCAGCGACTCACATGCCTACGAGCAGTACTTC
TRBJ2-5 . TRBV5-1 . CASSLVPGGLPETQYF TGCGCCAGCAGCTTGGTGCCAGGAGGGTTGCCAGAGACCCAGTACTTC
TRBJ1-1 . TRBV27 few CASSLSGQPYTEAFF TGTGCCAGCAGTTTATCAGGGCAGCCATACACTGAAGCTTTCTTT
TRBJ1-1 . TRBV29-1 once CSVEGGLNTEAFF TGCAGCGTTGAGGGGGGCTTGAACACTGAAGCTTTCTTT
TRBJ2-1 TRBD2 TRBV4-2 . CASSQEASGSYNEQFF TGTGCCAGCAGCCAAGAGGCTAGCGGCTCCTACAATGAGCAGTTCTTC
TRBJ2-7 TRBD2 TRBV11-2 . CASSRLAGPDEQYF TGTGCCAGCAGCCGACTAGCGGGGCCAGACGAGCAGTACTTC
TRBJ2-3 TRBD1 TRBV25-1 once CASSEWVQGASTDTQYF TGTGCCAGCAGTGAATGGGTACAGGGGGCTAGCACAGATACGCAGTATTTT
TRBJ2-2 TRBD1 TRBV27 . CASSHKTDRVSGELFF TGTGCCAGCAGCCACAAAACCGACAGGGTGTCCGGGGAGCTGTTTTTT
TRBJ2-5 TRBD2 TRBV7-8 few CASSKTSGLQETQYF TGTGCCAGCAGCAAGACTAGCGGGCTCCAAGAGACCCAGTACTTC
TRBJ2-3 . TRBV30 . CAWTHLEVRTDTQYF TGTGCCTGGACCCATTTAGAAGTCAGAACAGATACGCAGTATTTT
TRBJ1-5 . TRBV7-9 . CASSLGGPNQPQHF TGTGCCAGCAGCTTAGGGGGGCCCAATCAGCCCCAGCATTTT
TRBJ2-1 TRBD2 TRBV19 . CASGGGPYNEQFF TGTGCCTCGGGAGGGGGGCCTTACAATGAGCAGTTCTTC
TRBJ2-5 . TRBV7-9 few CASSPPGTGETQYF TGTGCCAGCAGCCCACCGGGGACTGGCGAGACCCAGTACTTC
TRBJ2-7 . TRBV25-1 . CASSAPGQRYEQYF TGTGCCAGCAGTGCCCCGGGACAACGCTACGAGCAGTACTTC
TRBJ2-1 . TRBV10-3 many CAISEAQNEQFF TGTGCCATCAGTGAGGCACAGAATGAGCAGTTCTTC
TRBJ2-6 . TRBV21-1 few CASSKARGANGANVLTF TGTGCCAGCAGCAAAGCAAGGGGGGCGAACGGGGCCAACGTCCTGACTTTC
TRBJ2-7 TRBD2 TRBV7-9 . CASSLSGTLEQYF TGTGCCAGCAGCCTAAGCGGGACTCTCGAGCAGTACTTC
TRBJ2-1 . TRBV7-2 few CASSLVAGQQYNEQFF TGTGCCAGCAGCTTGGTCGCGGGACAGCAATACAATGAGCAGTTCTTC
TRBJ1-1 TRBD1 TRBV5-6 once CASSWGTGHEAFF TGTGCCAGCAGCTGGGGGACAGGGCATGAAGCTTTCTTT
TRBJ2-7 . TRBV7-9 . CASSPIGPTYEQYF TGTGCCAGCAGCCCTATTGGACCGACCTACGAGCAGTACTTC
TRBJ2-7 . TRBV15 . CATSNRDYEQYF TGTGCCACCAGCAACAGGGACTACGAGCAGTACTTC
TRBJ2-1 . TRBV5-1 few CASSLGGEQFF TGCGCCAGCAGCTTGGGGGGTGAGCAGTTCTTC
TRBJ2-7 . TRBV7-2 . CASSVNNAYEQYF TGTGCCAGCAGCGTAAATAACGCCTACGAGCAGTACTTC
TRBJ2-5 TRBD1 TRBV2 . CASSGDSSVGIRETQYF TGTGCCAGCAGTGGGGACAGTTCAGTTGGTATTCGAGAGACCCAGTACTTC